This T cell receptor beta chain was sequenced during a study of control samples from healthy donors and cancer patients. From germline, CDR1 is MNHNS and CDR2 SASEGT. V lost 3 bases and J 7 bases, leaving 21 bases between the germline ends. This CDR3 spans 17 amino acids. The protocol was immunoSEQ multiplex PCR, while the TCRdb copy is restricted to in-frame clones and leaves out a portion. Among about 97,000 clones listed, about 91% were seen once. This sequence was found in a woman under 30 in good health. The chain is built from TRBV6-1 and TRBJ2-2; D may match TRBD1 or TRBD2 (6 bases each). The sequencing sample was made of blood. DNA of the CDR3: TGTGCCAGCAGTGAGTTTCTTCGGAGGGGGAGTGACGGGGAGCTGTTTTTT. Residues: CASSEFLRRGSDGELFF.